This T cell receptor beta chain comes out of a study of regulatory T cells in long-lasting Graves disease. In the study overall: Graves' patients diagnosed newly had used antithyroid drugs under 3 months. Whole-study findings and limits: Newly diagnosed disease favored TRBV20-1 and TRBJ2-1 over persistent disease. Those with persistent disease had in common more public clonotypes (2,741) than new patients (about 970).

Time point in this sample: newly diagnosed GD, antithyroid drugs for less than 3 months. The TCR library was made from RNA extracted from PBMCs. This CDR3 contains 16 residues. Trimming cost V 3 bases and J 2 bases; bases outside gene matches: 8. Germline lookup yields CDR1 SGDLS and CDR2 YYNGEE. Building the TCR beta libraries relied on iRepertoire HTBI primers, and CDR3 regions underwent Arm-PCR. In the original processing: Throughout the samples, researchers identified fewer than 80 TRBV and around 15 TRBJ segments. TCRdb reprocessed the multiplex PCR reads with MiXCR, giving one entry per CDR3 protein. The V and J calls, along with clone size, are taken from TCRdb and not from the paper's own processing. The table has 350,000 to 400,000 distinct CDR3 sequences, about 14% seen once; the top ten hold around a fifth. This clonotype has a count of ten or more. Antigen specificity is unknown.

This specimen was peripheral blood mononuclear cells (PBMCs), taken at new diagnosis, from a patient treated with antithyroid drugs. This chain joins TRBV9 and TRBJ1-5; TRBD1 matches 7 bases. The TCR was taken from a female donor with Graves disease. The CDR3 loop reads CASSAGGDSRNQPQHF. As DNA, the CDR3 is TGTGCCAGCAGCGCCGGGGGGGACAGCCGCAATCAGCCCCAGCATTTT.